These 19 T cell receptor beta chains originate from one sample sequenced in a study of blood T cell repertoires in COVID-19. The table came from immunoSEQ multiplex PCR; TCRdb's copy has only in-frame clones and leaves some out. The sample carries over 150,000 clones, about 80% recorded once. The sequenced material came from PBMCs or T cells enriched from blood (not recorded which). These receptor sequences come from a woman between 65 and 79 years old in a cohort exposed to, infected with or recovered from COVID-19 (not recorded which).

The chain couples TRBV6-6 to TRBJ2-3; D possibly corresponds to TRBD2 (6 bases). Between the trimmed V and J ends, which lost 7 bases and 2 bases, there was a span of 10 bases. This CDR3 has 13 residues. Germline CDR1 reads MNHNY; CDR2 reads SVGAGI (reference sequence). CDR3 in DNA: TGTGCCAGCACCAGCGGGTTCACAGATACGCAGTATTTT. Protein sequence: CASTSGFTDTQYF.

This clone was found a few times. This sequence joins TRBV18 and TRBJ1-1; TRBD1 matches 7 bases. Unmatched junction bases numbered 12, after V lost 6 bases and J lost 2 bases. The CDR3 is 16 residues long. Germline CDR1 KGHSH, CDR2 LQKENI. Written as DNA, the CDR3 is TGTGCCAGCTCCCCCGGGGGACAGACTTATAACACTGAAGCTTTCTTT. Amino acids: CASSPGGQTYNTEAFF.

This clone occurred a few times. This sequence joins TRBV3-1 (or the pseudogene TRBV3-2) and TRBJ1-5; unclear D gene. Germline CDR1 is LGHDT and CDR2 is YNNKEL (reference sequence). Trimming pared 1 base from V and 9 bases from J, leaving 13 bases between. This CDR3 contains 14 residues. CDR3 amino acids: CASSQAGSVWPQHF. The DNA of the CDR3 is TGTGCCAGCAGCCAAGCCGGGAGCGTTTGGCCCCAGCATTTT.

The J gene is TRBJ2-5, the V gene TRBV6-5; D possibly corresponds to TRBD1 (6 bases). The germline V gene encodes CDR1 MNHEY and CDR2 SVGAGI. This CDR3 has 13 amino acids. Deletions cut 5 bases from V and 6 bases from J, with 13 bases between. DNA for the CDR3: TGTGCCAGCAGTCGGGACATCGGCAAGACCCAGTACTTC. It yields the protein CASSRDIGKTQYF.

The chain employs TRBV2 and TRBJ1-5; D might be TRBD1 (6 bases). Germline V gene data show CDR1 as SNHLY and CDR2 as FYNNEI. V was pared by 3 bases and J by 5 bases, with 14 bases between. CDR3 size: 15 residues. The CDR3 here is CASSDMGAPHQPQHF. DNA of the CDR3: TGTGCCAGCAGTGATATGGGGGCCCCTCATCAGCCCCAGCATTTT.

CDR3 nucleotides: TGTGCCAGCAGTTTTACAGTTTACGAGCAGTACTTC. Its translation is CASSFTVYEQYF. The rearrangement links TRBV28 to TRBJ2-7; D is unresolved. The V end lost 3 bases, the J end lost 4 bases, and 7 bases lay between the germline ends. The CDR3 covers 12 residues. Per germline, CDR1 MDHEN and CDR2 SYDVKM.

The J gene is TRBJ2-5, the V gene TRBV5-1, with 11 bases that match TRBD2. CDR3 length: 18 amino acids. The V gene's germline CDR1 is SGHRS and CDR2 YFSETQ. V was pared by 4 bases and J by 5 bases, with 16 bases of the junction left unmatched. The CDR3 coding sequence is TGCGCCAGCAGCGGGACCGGGACTAGCGGTCCTGAATGGGAGACCCAGTACTTC. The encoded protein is CASSGTGTSGPEWETQYF.

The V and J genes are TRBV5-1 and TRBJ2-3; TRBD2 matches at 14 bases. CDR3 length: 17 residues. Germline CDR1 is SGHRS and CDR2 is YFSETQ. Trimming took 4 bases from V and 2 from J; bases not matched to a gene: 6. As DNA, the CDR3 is TGCGCCAGCAGCAGAGGACTAGCGGGAGGCATCACAGATACGCAGTATTTT. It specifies CASSRGLAGGITDTQYF.

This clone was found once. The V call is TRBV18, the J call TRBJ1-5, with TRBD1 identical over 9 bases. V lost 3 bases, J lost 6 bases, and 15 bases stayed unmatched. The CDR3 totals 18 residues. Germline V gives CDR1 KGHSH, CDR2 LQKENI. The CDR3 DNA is TGTGCCAGCTCACCTCCGGGACAGGGCTCCAACCCGCTTCAGCCCCAGCATTTT. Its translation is CASSPPGQGSNPLQPQHF.

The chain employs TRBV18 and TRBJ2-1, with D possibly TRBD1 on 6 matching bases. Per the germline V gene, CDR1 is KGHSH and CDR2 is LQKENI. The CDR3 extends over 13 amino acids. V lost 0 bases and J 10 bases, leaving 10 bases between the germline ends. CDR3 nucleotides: TGTGCCAGCTCACCACCTTCCGGGACAGAGCAGTTCTTC. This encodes CASSPPSGTEQFF.

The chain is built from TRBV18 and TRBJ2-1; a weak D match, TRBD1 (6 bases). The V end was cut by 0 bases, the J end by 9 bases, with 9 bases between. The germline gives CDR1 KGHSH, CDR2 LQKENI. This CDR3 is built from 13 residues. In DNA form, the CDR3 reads TGTGCCAGCTCACCACCAGTCAGGGGTGAGCAGTTCTTC. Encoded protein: CASSPPVRGEQFF.

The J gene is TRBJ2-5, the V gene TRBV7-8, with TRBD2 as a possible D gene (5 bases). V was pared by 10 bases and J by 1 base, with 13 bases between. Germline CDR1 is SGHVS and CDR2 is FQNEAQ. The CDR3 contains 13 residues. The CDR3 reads CAIGSRVQETQYF. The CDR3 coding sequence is TGTGCCATAGGGTCGAGGGTCCAAGAGACCCAGTACTTC.

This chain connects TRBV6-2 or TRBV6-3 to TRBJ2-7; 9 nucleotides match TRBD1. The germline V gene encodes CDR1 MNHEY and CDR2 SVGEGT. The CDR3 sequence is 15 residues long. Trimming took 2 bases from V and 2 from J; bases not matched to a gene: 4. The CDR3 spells CASSYPGQGTYEQYF. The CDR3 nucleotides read TGTGCCAGCAGTTACCCGGGACAGGGTACCTACGAGCAGTACTTC.

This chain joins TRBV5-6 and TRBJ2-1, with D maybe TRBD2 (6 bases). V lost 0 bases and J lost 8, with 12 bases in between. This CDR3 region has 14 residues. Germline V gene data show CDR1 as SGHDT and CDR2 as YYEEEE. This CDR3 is CASSLDGRGDEQFF. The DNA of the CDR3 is TGTGCCAGCAGCTTGGACGGGAGAGGGGATGAGCAGTTCTTC. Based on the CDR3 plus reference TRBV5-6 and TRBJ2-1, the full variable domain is DAGVTQSPTHLIKTRGQQVTLRCSPKSGHDTVSWYQQALGQGPQFIFQYYEEEERQRGNFPDRFSGHQFPNYSSELNVNALLLGDSALYLCASSLDGRGDEQFFGPGTRLTVL.

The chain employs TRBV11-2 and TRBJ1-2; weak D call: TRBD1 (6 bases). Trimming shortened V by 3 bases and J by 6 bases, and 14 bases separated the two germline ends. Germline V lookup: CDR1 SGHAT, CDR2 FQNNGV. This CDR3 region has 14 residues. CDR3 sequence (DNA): TGTGCCAGCAGCTTTCAGATACAGGGAGATGGCTACACCTTC. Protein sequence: CASSFQIQGDGYTF.

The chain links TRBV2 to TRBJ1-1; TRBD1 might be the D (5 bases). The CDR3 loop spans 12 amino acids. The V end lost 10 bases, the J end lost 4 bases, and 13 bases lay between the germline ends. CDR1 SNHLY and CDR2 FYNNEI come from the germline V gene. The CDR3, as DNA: TGTGCCACCCAGGGCAGTGGCACTGAAGCTTTCTTT. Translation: CATQGSGTEAFF. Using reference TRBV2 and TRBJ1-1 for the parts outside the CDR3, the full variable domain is EPEVTQTPSHQVTQMGQEVILRCVPISNHLYFYWYRQILGQKVEFLVSFYNNEISEKSEIFDDQFSVERPDGSNFTLKIRSTKLEDSAMYFCATQGSGTEAFFGQGTRLTVV.

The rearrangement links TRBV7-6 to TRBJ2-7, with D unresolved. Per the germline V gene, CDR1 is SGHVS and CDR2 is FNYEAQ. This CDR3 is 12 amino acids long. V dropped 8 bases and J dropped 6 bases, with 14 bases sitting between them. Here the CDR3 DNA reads TGTGCCAGCGGAAAGCCCGGCGGCGAGCAGTACTTC. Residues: CASGKPGGEQYF.

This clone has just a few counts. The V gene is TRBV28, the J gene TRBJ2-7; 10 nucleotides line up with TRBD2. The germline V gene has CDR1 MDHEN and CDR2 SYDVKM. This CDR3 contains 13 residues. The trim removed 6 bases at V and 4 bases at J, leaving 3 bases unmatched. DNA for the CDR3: TGTGCCAGCAGGCTAGCGGGAGCGTACGAGCAGTACTTC. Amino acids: CASRLAGAYEQYF.

In DNA, the CDR3 is TGTGCCAGCAGTTTTCCAACAGGGGGCCAAGAGACCCAGTACTTC. Amino acid sequence: CASSFPTGGQETQYF. The J gene is TRBJ2-5, the V gene TRBV28; the match to TRBD1 covers 8 bases. Germline V gene lookup returns CDR1 MDHEN and CDR2 SYDVKM. The CDR3 runs to 15 residues. V trimming: 3 bases; J trimming: 1 base; junction bases outside the gene matches: 4.